A selection of T cell receptor beta chains follows, all from one sample in a study of identical twins. Via MiXCR, TCRdb re-called the 5' RACE reads, giving one row per CDR3 protein. The data show a few hundred thousand distinct CDR3 sequences, nearly 9.5% seen once. The same data also contributed to another study, on yellow fever vaccine responses in identical twins.

The sequencing input was CD8+ T cells sorted from blood. The receptors stem from a woman aged 18 to 35 in good health. Both conserved end residues are part of each CDR3. The D gene is left open where the match is weak. Expanded clones are given a class, and other clones once, few, many or no size at all.

v_gene: TRBV18
j_gene: TRBJ2-4
abundance: few
d_gene: -
CDR3nt: TGTGCCAGCTCACCGATAACAGAACTAGCCAAAAACATTCAGTACTTC
CDR3aa: CASSPITELAKNIQYF

v_gene: TRBV5-5
j_gene: TRBJ2-5
abundance: many
d_gene: TRBD2
CDR3nt: TGTGCCAGCAGCTTCTACACCACCGGGACTACAGAGACCCAGTACTTC
CDR3aa: CASSFYTTGTTETQYF

v_gene: TRBV4-3
j_gene: TRBJ1-1
abundance: -
d_gene: -
CDR3nt: TGCGCCAGCAGCCAAGATCATGACCTGAACACTGAAGCTTTCTTT
CDR3aa: CASSQDHDLNTEAFF

v_gene: TRBV6-2/TRBV6-3
j_gene: TRBJ2-1
abundance: -
d_gene: -
CDR3nt: TGTGCCAGCAGTTACTTAGACAATGAGCAGTTCTTC
CDR3aa: CASSYLDNEQFF

v_gene: TRBV28
j_gene: TRBJ1-2
abundance: -
d_gene: TRBD1
CDR3nt: TGTGCCAGCAGTCCCACAGGGGGTAGCGTCTATGGCTACACCTTC
CDR3aa: CASSPTGGSVYGYTF

v_gene: TRBV2
j_gene: TRBJ2-3
abundance: -
d_gene: -
CDR3nt: TGTGCCAGCATTGGGGGCAGGGCGACCCCAGATACGCAGTATTTT
CDR3aa: CASIGGRATPDTQYF

v_gene: TRBV7-8
j_gene: TRBJ2-5
abundance: many
d_gene: TRBD1
CDR3nt: TGTGCCAGCAGCCTCGACCGGGACAGGGATAGAGAGACCCAGTACTTC
CDR3aa: CASSLDRDRDRETQYF

v_gene: TRBV7-9
j_gene: TRBJ1-3
abundance: many
d_gene: -
CDR3nt: TGTGCCAGCAGCTTAGTTGCCGGAAACACCATATATTTT
CDR3aa: CASSLVAGNTIYF

v_gene: TRBV11-2
j_gene: TRBJ2-7
abundance: few
d_gene: -
CDR3nt: TGTGCCAGCAGCCCCCGATCGCCCTCCTACGAGCAGTACTTC
CDR3aa: CASSPRSPSYEQYF

v_gene: TRBV7-9
j_gene: TRBJ1-1
abundance: few
d_gene: -
CDR3nt: TGTGCCAGCAGCCCCGCCGGGGACCATGAAGCTTTCTTT
CDR3aa: CASSPAGDHEAFF

v_gene: TRBV10-3
j_gene: TRBJ2-7
abundance: -
d_gene: TRBD2
CDR3nt: TGTGCCATCAGTGAGTCGAACCTGGCGGGAGGTTTGTACGAGCAGTACTTC
CDR3aa: CAISESNLAGGLYEQYF

v_gene: TRBV15
j_gene: TRBJ2-7
abundance: many
d_gene: -
CDR3nt: TGTGCCACCAGCAGAGATCATGCTAACGAGCAGTACTTC
CDR3aa: CATSRDHANEQYF

v_gene: TRBV3-1
j_gene: TRBJ2-5
abundance: many
d_gene: -
CDR3nt: TGTGCCAGCATCGAGCGGGAAAGCGAGGGGGACCAAGAGACCCAGTACTTC
CDR3aa: CASIERESEGDQETQYF

v_gene: TRBV10-3
j_gene: TRBJ1-2
abundance: few
d_gene: -
CDR3nt: TGTGCCATCAGTGAGTCGACGGGGGTCCCCTATGGCTACACCTTC
CDR3aa: CAISESTGVPYGYTF

v_gene: TRBV7-9
j_gene: TRBJ2-7
abundance: -
d_gene: -
CDR3nt: TGTGCCAGCAGCTTAGTAGGCGGAAGATCAACCTACGAGCAGTACTTC
CDR3aa: CASSLVGGRSTYEQYF

v_gene: TRBV21-1
j_gene: TRBJ2-7
abundance: many
d_gene: -
CDR3nt: TGTGCCAGCAGCAACAAGGATTGCGAGCAGTACTTC
CDR3aa: CASSNKDCEQYF

v_gene: TRBV20-1
j_gene: TRBJ2-7
abundance: many
d_gene: TRBD2
CDR3nt: TGCAGTGCCATGGGACTAGCGAGTTACGAGCAGTACTTC
CDR3aa: CSAMGLASYEQYF

v_gene: TRBV10-1
j_gene: TRBJ2-4
abundance: few
d_gene: -
CDR3nt: TGCGCCAGCAAAACGGGACTGAATTGGGACAAAAACATTCAGTACTTC
CDR3aa: CASKTGLNWDKNIQYF

v_gene: TRBV12-3/TRBV12-4
j_gene: TRBJ2-5
abundance: many
d_gene: -
CDR3nt: TGTGCCAGCAGTTCCAAACAGGGACACCAAGAGACCCAGTACTTC
CDR3aa: CASSSKQGHQETQYF

v_gene: TRBV11-2
j_gene: TRBJ2-3
abundance: many
d_gene: -
CDR3nt: TGTGCCAGCAGCTTAGAGACTGCGGATACGCAGTATTTT
CDR3aa: CASSLETADTQYF

v_gene: TRBV4-1
j_gene: TRBJ2-3
abundance: few
d_gene: -
CDR3nt: TGCGCCAGCAGCCGAGGCGGAACTACAGATACGCAGTATTTT
CDR3aa: CASSRGGTTDTQYF

v_gene: TRBV12-3/TRBV12-4
j_gene: TRBJ2-2
abundance: many
d_gene: -
CDR3nt: TGTGCCAGCAGGCCTGGGGTAGGGGATCCCGGGGAGCTGTTTTTT
CDR3aa: CASRPGVGDPGELFF

v_gene: TRBV18
j_gene: TRBJ1-1
abundance: few
d_gene: -
CDR3nt: TGTGCCAGCTCACCACCGGGGCAGGGAATGGGAGCTTTCTTT
CDR3aa: CASSPPGQGMGAFF

v_gene: TRBV28
j_gene: TRBJ2-1
abundance: many
d_gene: TRBD2
CDR3nt: TGTGCCAGCAGTTTAGGACTAGCGGGCCTACACAATGAGCAGTTCTTC
CDR3aa: CASSLGLAGLHNEQFF

v_gene: TRBV27
j_gene: TRBJ2-7
abundance: many
d_gene: -
CDR3nt: TGTGCCAGCAGTCTAACCCCCTCCTACGAGCAGTACTTC
CDR3aa: CASSLTPSYEQYF

v_gene: TRBV12-3/TRBV12-4
j_gene: TRBJ2-5
abundance: few
d_gene: TRBD2
CDR3nt: TGTGCCAGCAGTTACGGACTAGCGGATCAAGAGACCCAGTACTTC
CDR3aa: CASSYGLADQETQYF

v_gene: TRBV20-1
j_gene: TRBJ1-6
abundance: many
d_gene: -
CDR3nt: TGCAGTGCTTTAAGCGGGCCGAGCTCCTATAATTCACCCCTCCACTTT
CDR3aa: CSALSGPSSYNSPLHF

v_gene: TRBV20-1
j_gene: TRBJ2-1
abundance: few
d_gene: TRBD2
CDR3nt: TGCAGTGCTAGGCCACTGAGCGGGGCCTACAATGAGCAGTTCTTC
CDR3aa: CSARPLSGAYNEQFF